These 18 T cell receptor beta chains came from one sample sequenced in a study of T cells in Graves' hyperthyroidism and ophthalmopathy. It was RNA transcripts that yielded the amplified TCR beta CDR3 regions. HTBI primers were used for first-round RT-PCR of the TCR CDR3. TCRdb recomputed calls from the multiplex PCR reads with MiXCR, one row per CDR3 protein. The top ten hold 40% to 65% of the sample, which has over 150,000 distinct CDR3 sequences, roughly a sixth seen once. Sequencing was carried out using blood. These receptors came from a woman aged 50 to 65 with Graves' hyperthyroidism.

The table lists this clonotype with a few counts. The chain recombines TRBV4-2 with TRBJ2-5; D gene ambiguous. The CDR3 covers 15 residues. Germline V gives CDR1 LGHNA, CDR2 YNFKEQ. Trimming stripped 4 bases from V and 3 bases from J, with 15 bases between. In nucleotides, the CDR3 is TGTGCCAGCAGCCCTCTCCCGGCGGTCGAAGAGACCCAGTACTTC. Protein sequence: CASSPLPAVEETQYF.

The chain is built from TRBV7-9 and TRBJ1-2; D is unclear. Germline CDR1 SEHNR, CDR2 FQNEAQ (reference sequence). The CDR3 is made up of 15 amino acids. Deletions cut 3 bases from V and 0 bases from J, with 11 bases between. DNA of the CDR3: TGTGCCAGCAGCTTCAATCAAGGAACTAACTATGGCTACACCTTC. It specifies CASSFNQGTNYGYTF.

The rearrangement joins TRBV4-2 to TRBJ2-1; D may be TRBD2 (6 bases). The CDR3 runs 15 residues. Trimming took off 1 base at V and 12 bases at J, with 19 bases between the two ends. Germline V CDR1 and CDR2: LGHNA, YNFKEQ. The CDR3 DNA reads as TGTGCCAGCAGCCAAGTGACGGCTCAGGGAGGTGTGCAGTTCTTC. Protein sequence: CASSQVTAQGGVQFF.

This clonotype was seen repeatedly, ten times or more. The rearrangement links TRBV12-3 or TRBV12-4 to TRBJ2-1, with 12 nucleotides matching TRBD1. Trimming took 6 bases from V and 4 from J; bases not matched to a gene: 7. This CDR3 spans 16 amino acids. The CDR3 loop reads CASRATGQGAYNEQFF. CDR3 coding DNA: TGTGCCAGCAGAGCAACGGGACAGGGGGCTTACAATGAGCAGTTCTTC.

This clonotype was detected a few times. The chain is built from TRBV29-1 and TRBJ2-7, with 11 bases matching TRBD2. The CDR3 consists of 14 residues. V lost 6 bases and J lost 3; bases outside the gene matches: 7. Germline CDR1 SQVTM, CDR2 ANQGSEA. For the CDR3, the DNA is TGCAGCGTCGTGTCGGGACTAGCGGACTACGAGCAGTACTTC. Translated, it gives CSVVSGLADYEQYF.

This clonotype was recorded at least ten times. The chain employs TRBV9 and TRBJ1-2; perhaps TRBD1 as D (5 bases). Trimming took off 3 bases at V and 5 bases at J, with 14 bases between the two ends. The CDR3 sequence is 14 residues long. In germline, CDR1 is SGDLS, CDR2 YYNGEE. The CDR3 DNA follows: TGTGCCAGCAGCGCATCGGGGGGACGATATGGCTACACCTTC. The encoded protein is CASSASGGRYGYTF.

This clonotype has ten or more counts. V and J are TRBV5-1 and TRBJ2-5, with D uncertain. Germline loops: CDR1 SGHRS, CDR2 YFSETQ. This CDR3 has 17 residues. Trimming stripped 4 bases from V and 0 bases from J, with 19 bases between. The CDR3 region is CASSLPGNRGYQETQYF. The CDR3 coding sequence is TGCGCCAGCAGCCTCCCCGGTAATCGTGGGTACCAAGAGACCCAGTACTTC.

V usage is TRBV5-1 and J usage is TRBJ2-2; D remains unclear. The CDR3 is made up of 14 amino acids. The V gene lost 2 bases and the J gene lost 1 base, with 6 bases spanning the gap. Germline CDR1 SGHRS, CDR2 YFSETQ. This CDR3 is CASSLDGNTGELFF. DNA of the CDR3: TGCGCCAGCAGCTTAGACGGGAACACCGGGGAGCTGTTTTTT.

The chain uses TRBV12-5 and TRBJ1-5; maybe TRBD1 (6 bases). There are 15 residues in the CDR3. Germline assignment: CDR1 LGHNT and CDR2 FRNRAP. V gave up 5 bases and J gave up 0 bases, with 11 bases separating them. This chain's CDR3 is CASGPGRGSNQPQHF. The CDR3 DNA reads TGTGCTAGTGGTCCGGGCAGGGGTAGCAATCAGCCCCAGCATTTT.

The table lists this clonotype with many counts. The genes are TRBV19 and TRBJ2-1, with 8 bases matching TRBD2. Germline CDR1 LNHDA, CDR2 SQIVND (reference sequence). V lost 3 bases and J lost 0; bases outside the gene matches: 10. There are 18 residues in the CDR3. CDR3 coding DNA: TGTGCCAGTAGTATGAGGATACTAGCGGTGAGCTCCTACAATGAGCAGTTCTTC. Amino acid sequence: CASSMRILAVSSYNEQFF.

This clonotype was observed at least ten times. The chain uses TRBV28 and TRBJ2-1; TRBD2 aligns across 8 bases. V trimming: 5 bases; J trimming: 4 bases; junction bases outside the gene matches: 7. Germline lookup yields CDR1 MDHEN and CDR2 SYDVKM. CDR3 length equals 15 residues. The DNA of the CDR3 is TGTGCCAGCAGTCCTCCAGCGGGAGCGTACAATGAGCAGTTCTTC. Translation gives CASSPPAGAYNEQFF.

This clonotype was seen ten or more times. V is TRBV10-2 and J is TRBJ1-2; D gene unclear. This CDR3 has 13 amino acids. The V gene lost 4 bases and the J gene lost 0 bases, with 6 bases spanning the gap. Germline loops: CDR1 WSHSY, CDR2 SAAADI. DNA for the CDR3: TGCGCCAGCAGTGCTGTCACTAACTATGGCTACACCTTC. Translated: CASSAVTNYGYTF.

This clonotype came up many times. The V call is TRBV18, the J call TRBJ2-7; D not resolved. Trimming took 5 bases from V and 5 from J, leaving 10 bases between them. Germline assignment: CDR1 KGHSH and CDR2 LQKENI. The CDR3 contains 12 residues. For the CDR3, the DNA is TGTGCCAGCTCAACGTCGACGGACGAGCAGTACTTC. Protein: CASSTSTDEQYF.

This clonotype turned up a few times. The CDR3 region has the DNA TGTGCCAGCAGCCCCCTGCGGGAGAGGGCCCACGAGCAGTACTTC. As protein: CASSPLRERAHEQYF. The chain is built from TRBV7-9 and TRBJ2-7; 7 bases align to TRBD2. Germline CDR1 reads SEHNR; CDR2 reads FQNEAQ (reference sequence). Trimming took 5 bases from V and 5 from J; bases not matched to a gene: 12. CDR3 length: 15 residues.

The gene calls are TRBV7-9 and TRBJ2-1, with D perhaps being TRBD1 or TRBD2 (5 bases each). In germline, CDR1 is SEHNR, CDR2 FQNEAQ (reference sequence). The CDR3 covers 14 residues. V gave up 1 base and J gave up 7 bases, with 11 bases separating them. The CDR3 nucleotides are TGTGCCAGCAGCTTAGTAGGTGGGGGTAATGAGCAGTTCTTC. Amino acid sequence: CASSLVGGGNEQFF.

In this sample, this clonotype turned up a few times. Just one base apart from a much larger clone, this may be a read error. V and J are TRBV20-1 and TRBJ2-7, with 9 bases lining up with TRBD2. This CDR3 region has 15 residues. Germline V gene sequence: CDR1 DFQATT, CDR2 SNEGSKA (reference sequence). V lost 7 bases to trimming and J lost 4 bases; unmatched junction nucleotides: 14. In DNA form, the CDR3 reads TGCAGTGTTGAAGGTCGGCTAGCGGGAATTTACGAGCAGTACTTC. It yields the protein CSVEGRLAGIYEQYF.

This clonotype was seen at least ten times. CDR3 amino acids: CSAREGAGAAYGYTF. CDR3 coding DNA: TGCAGTGCTAGAGAAGGGGCGGGGGCCGCCTATGGCTACACCTTC. The rearrangement joins TRBV20-1 to TRBJ1-2; a weak D match, TRBD1 (6 bases). V dropped 0 bases and J dropped 4 bases, with 15 bases sitting between them. Looked up from germline, CDR1 is DFQATT and CDR2 is SNEGSKA (reference sequence). CDR3 length: 15 amino acids.

In its sample, this clonotype was seen many times. The chain joins TRBV7-2 to TRBJ2-1, with D perhaps given as TRBD1 or TRBD2 (5 bases each). Trimming shortened V by 5 bases and J by 5 bases, and 16 bases separated the two germline ends. This CDR3 comprises 15 residues. Per germline, CDR1 SGHTA and CDR2 FQGNSA. The CDR3 loop reads CASSLRVGGNNEQFF. CDR3 nucleotides: TGTGCCAGCAGCCTGAGGGTTGGGGGAAACAATGAGCAGTTCTTC. The full variable domain, its missing parts supplied by reference TRBV7-2 and TRBJ2-1, is GAGVSQSPSNKVTEKGKDVELRCDPISGHTALYWYRQSLGQGLEFLIYFQGNSAPDKSGLPSDRFSAERTGGSVSTLTIQRTQQEDSAVYLCASSLRVGGNNEQFFGPGTRLTVL.